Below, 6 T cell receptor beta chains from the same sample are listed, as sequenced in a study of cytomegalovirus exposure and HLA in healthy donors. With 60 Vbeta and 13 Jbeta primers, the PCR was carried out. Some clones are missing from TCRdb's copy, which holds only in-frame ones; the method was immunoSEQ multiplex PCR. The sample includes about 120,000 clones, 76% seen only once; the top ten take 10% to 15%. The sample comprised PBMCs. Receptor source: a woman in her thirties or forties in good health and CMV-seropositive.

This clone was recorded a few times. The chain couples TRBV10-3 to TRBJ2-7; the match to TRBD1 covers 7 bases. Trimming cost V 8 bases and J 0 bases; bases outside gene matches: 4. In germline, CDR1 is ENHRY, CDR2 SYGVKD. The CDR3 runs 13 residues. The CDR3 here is CAILGQNSYEQYF. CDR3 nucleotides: TGTGCCATCTTGGGACAGAACTCCTACGAGCAGTACTTC.

CDR3 DNA sequence: TGTGCCAGCAGCCACCATGGGGGCGGGGAGACCCAGTACTTC. Its protein is CASSHHGGGETQYF. This sequence joins TRBV11-2 and TRBJ2-5; D is possibly TRBD1 (6 bases). This CDR3 is built from 14 residues. Trimming cost V 5 bases and J 5 bases, with 15 bases left between them. Germline V lookup: CDR1 SGHAT, CDR2 FQNNGV.

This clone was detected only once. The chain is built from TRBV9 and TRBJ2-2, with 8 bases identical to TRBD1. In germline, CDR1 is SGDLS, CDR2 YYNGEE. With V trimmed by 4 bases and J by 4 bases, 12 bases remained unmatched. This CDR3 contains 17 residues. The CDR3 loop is CASSFLPGGEGTGELFF. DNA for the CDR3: TGTGCCAGCAGCTTTCTCCCAGGGGGCGAAGGCACCGGGGAGCTGTTTTTT.

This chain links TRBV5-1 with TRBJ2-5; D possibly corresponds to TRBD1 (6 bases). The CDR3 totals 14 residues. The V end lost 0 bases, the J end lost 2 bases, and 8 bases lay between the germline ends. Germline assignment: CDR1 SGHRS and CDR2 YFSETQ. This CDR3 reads CASSLAQGQETQYF. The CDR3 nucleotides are TGCGCCAGCAGCTTGGCCCAGGGGCAAGAGACCCAGTACTTC.

CDR3 coding DNA: TGTGCCAGTACCCCGGGACAGTACCAGAACACTGAAGCTTTCTTT. Translated, it gives CASTPGQYQNTEAFF. J is TRBJ1-1 and V is TRBV19; 7 nucleotides match TRBD1. J gave up 1 base and V 7 bases, and 9 bases lay outside the gene matches. The CDR3 extends over 15 amino acids. Germline CDR1 LNHDA, CDR2 SQIVND (reference sequence).

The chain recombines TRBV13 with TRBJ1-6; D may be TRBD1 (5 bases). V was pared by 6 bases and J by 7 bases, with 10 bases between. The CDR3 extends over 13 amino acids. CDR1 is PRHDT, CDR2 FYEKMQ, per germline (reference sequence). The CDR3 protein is CASRAGANSPLHF. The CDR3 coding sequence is TGTGCCAGCAGGGCTGGGGCAAATTCACCCCTCCACTTT.